This T cell receptor beta chain derives from a study of PD-1 blockade in classical Hodgkin lymphoma. The CDR3 sequence is 16 residues long. The V gene's germline CDR1 is ENHRY and CDR2 SYGVKD. J gave up 0 bases and V 5 bases, and 7 bases lay outside the gene matches. Every patient experienced relapse after autologous stem cell transplantation, and brentuximab vedotin exposure varied. Only in-frame clones appear in the TCRdb table, and some are missing; sequencing was by immunoSEQ multiplex PCR. The data hold approximately 50,000 clones, with approximately 73% observed a single time. Only one count was recorded for this clone.

This receptor was identified in a human donor with classical Hodgkin lymphoma. Sequencing used peripheral blood mononuclear cells (PBMCs), obtained before the second cycle of nivolumab. This chain links TRBV10-3 with TRBJ2-1, with 7 bases identical to TRBD2. DNA of the CDR3: TGTGCCATCAGTCGACGAAGCGGGAACTCCTACAATGAGCAGTTCTTC. Its translation: CAISRRSGNSYNEQFF.